A single sample is the source of the 5 T cell receptor beta chains below, sequenced in a study of blood T cell repertoires in COVID-19. Using immunoSEQ multiplex PCR, the repertoire was profiled, and TCRdb retains in-frame clones only, with some absent. The profile shows 55,000 to 80,000 clones, 75% to 90% of them singletons. The sequenced sample consisted of peripheral blood. These receptors originate from a man aged 45 to 65 with active COVID-19.

The chain employs TRBV3-1 (or the pseudogene TRBV3-2) and TRBJ2-7, with TRBD2 matching over 7 bases. Unmatched junction bases numbered 0, after V lost 1 base and J lost 6 bases. Germline-derived CDR1 and CDR2 are LGHDT and YNNKEL (reference sequence). This CDR3 is 12 amino acids long. The CDR3 protein is CASSQGGGEQYF. CDR3 DNA sequence: TGTGCCAGCAGCCAAGGGGGGGGCGAGCAGTACTTC.

V and J are TRBV5-1 and TRBJ1-1; 12 bases are a match to TRBD1. The CDR3 has 18 residues. Germline loops: CDR1 SGHRS, CDR2 YFSETQ. The V gene end was trimmed by 4 bases and the J gene end by 0 bases; junction bases not matched to a gene: 10. As DNA, the CDR3 is TGCGCCAGCAGCCCGGGTGGGACAGGGGGCGAAATGAACACTGAAGCTTTCTTT. Its translation is CASSPGGTGGEMNTEAFF. Using reference TRBV5-1 and TRBJ1-1 for the parts outside the CDR3, the full variable domain is KAGVTQTPRYLIKTRGQQVTLSCSPISGHRSVSWYQQTPGQGLQFLFEYFSETQRNKGNFPGRFSGRQFSNSRSEMNVSTLELGDSALYLCASSPGGTGGEMNTEAFFGQGTRLTVV.

The genes are TRBV20-1 and TRBJ2-1; no definite D call. Germline CDR1 is DFQATT and CDR2 is SNEGSKA (reference sequence). Trimming left V 5 bases short and J 8 bases short, with 10 bases between. CDR3 size: 11 residues. The CDR3 is CSARVGHEQFF. DNA of the CDR3: TGCAGTGCTCGTGTTGGGCATGAGCAGTTCTTC.

J is TRBJ2-5 and V is TRBV7-9; maybe TRBD1 (6 bases). The CDR3 is made up of 13 amino acids. The V gene lost 5 bases and the J gene lost 3 bases, with 10 bases spanning the gap. From germline, CDR1 is SEHNR and CDR2 FQNEAQ (reference sequence). CDR3 DNA sequence: TGTGCCAGCAGCCTTAACAGGGAAGAGACCCAGTACTTC. Its translation: CASSLNREETQYF.

The chain joins TRBV4-1 to TRBJ2-3; a weak D match, TRBD2 (6 bases). Germline lookup yields CDR1 MGHRA and CDR2 YSYEKL. The V end was cut by 0 bases, the J end by 14 bases, with 18 bases between. The length of the CDR3 is 14 residues. The CDR3 sequence is CASSQDSGPGSLYF. The CDR3 DNA sequence: TGCGCCAGCAGCCAAGACTCGGGACCCGGGAGCCTGTATTTT.